This T cell receptor beta chain was identified during a study of cytomegalovirus exposure and HLA in healthy donors. General study results and limits: Analyzed later, association rates of TCRs varied across HLA loci, with DRB1 most and HLA-C fewest. Across donors, sequencing depth was assumed by presence/absence analyses to be roughly uniform.

The PCR ran on 60 Vbeta and 13 Jbeta primers. Sequencing was performed with immunoSEQ multiplex PCR; in TCRdb, only in-frame clones are kept and a portion is missing. The data hold some 170,000 clones, with 60% to 80% observed a single time. A remark on this clone: Its matching antigen is unknown.

This TCR was recovered from a man aged 40-50 years in good health and CMV-seropositive. Sequences were obtained from PBMCs.

The CDR3 DNA reads as TGCAGCGTCGCAGGACAGACGATCACAGATACGCAGTATTTT. Translation: CSVAGQTITDTQYF. The chain uses TRBV29-1 and TRBJ2-3; D possibly corresponds to TRBD1 (6 bases). Germline loops: CDR1 SQVTM, CDR2 ANQGSEA. V dropped 6 bases and J dropped 2 bases, with 15 bases sitting between them. This CDR3 spans 14 amino acids.